The sample holds a few counts of the clone carrying this T cell receptor (beta chain). Its antigen is undetermined. This sample is part of a study of brain T cells in children with intractable seizures. Time point indicated: blood from clinic visit 5 months post-surgery; TSC patient then seizure free. Only cases whose brain tissue showed the highest T cell transcript signatures were sequenced. Pre-surgery treatment included at least one anti-epileptic drug. Study-wide results and caveats: Only CDR3 sequence similarity suggested viral specificity, without known HCMV serostatus. Pre-surgery blood may have been undersampled, hiding some clones.

Data came from immunoSEQ multiplex PCR; TCRdb stores just in-frame clones and leaves some out. The sample holds a few hundred thousand clones, 93% seen once. There are 14 residues in the CDR3. CDR1 and CDR2 from the germline V gene are MGHRA and YSYEKL. The V end was cut by 1 base, the J end by 1 base, with 8 bases between. The sequence came from a boy under three years old with tuberous sclerosis and intractable seizures. This specimen consisted of peripheral blood, obtained roughly 5 months after surgery. The chain uses TRBV4-1 and TRBJ2-7, with D hard to call. The CDR3 DNA is TGCGCCAGCAGCCAAGGTCAGAATTCCTACGAGCAGTACTTC. Its translation: CASSQGQNSYEQYF.